In this sample, the clone carrying this T cell receptor (beta chain) turned up once. The record originates from a study of blood T cell repertoires in COVID-19. Clinical histories supplied by participants themselves formed the basis of cohort assignment. The CDR3 is 14 residues long. The V segment lost 8 bases and the J segment 5 bases; nucleotides outside the gene matches: 7. Germline V gene lookup returns CDR1 SGHDN and CDR2 FVKESK. This table comes from immunoSEQ multiplex PCR, and its TCRdb copy is limited to in-frame clones, with some not included. The sample lists some 180,000 clones, approximately 80% occurring once.

The sequencing input was PBMCs or T cells enriched from blood (not recorded which). The receptor was derived from a man between 60 and 75 years old who had been exposed to COVID-19. V is TRBV14 and J is TRBJ2-1; 9 bases are a match to TRBD1. CDR3 residues: CASRPRDRDNEQFF. For the CDR3, the DNA is TGTGCCAGCCGCCCACGGGACAGGGACAATGAGCAGTTCTTC.